This T cell receptor (beta chain) was recovered during a study of Graves' ophthalmopathy and Graves' hyperthyroidism. About the study: Peripheral blood was gathered at first diagnosis, ahead of any treatment whatsoever.

The CDR3 spans 15 residues. CDR1 LGHNA and CDR2 YNFKEQ come from the germline V gene. The germline V and J ends were trimmed by 4 bases and 0 bases, with 12 bases remaining between them. Moderate-to-severe activity, with CAS ≥3, NOSPECS ≥4 and duration under 3 months, characterized the donors with ophthalmopathy. This clonotype appeared many times. Using RNA transcripts, the TCR beta CDR3 regions were amplified. Second-round multiplex PCR came after a first-round RT-PCR that employed HTBI primers. Each CDR3 protein gets one entry after TCRdb re-called the multiplex PCR reads with MiXCR. In the table there are over 150,000 distinct CDR3 sequences, approximately 38% of which are singletons.

Specimen: peripheral blood. The J gene is TRBJ2-5, the V gene TRBV4-2; D perhaps matches TRBD2 (6 bases). This sequence originates from a woman in her thirties or forties with Graves' ophthalmopathy. The CDR3: CASSPTRDHQETQYF. For the CDR3, the DNA is TGTGCCAGCAGCCCGACTAGGGATCACCAAGAGACCCAGTACTTC.